The next 28 T cell receptor beta chains were all read from a single sample in a study of shared T cell receptors in the human thymus. Sequenced by immunoSEQ multiplex PCR; TCRdb stores in-frame clones only, minus some. In the table there are almost 550,000 clones, 75% to 80% of which are singletons. These data were also reused for a study on human thymus T cells.

The sequencing sample was made of thymocytes. Source of these receptors: a boy under three years old with a congenital heart defect.

J is TRBJ2-7 and V is TRBV12-5, with 9 bases matching TRBD1. Germline V gene data show CDR1 as LGHNT and CDR2 as FRNRAP. CDR3 length equals 15 residues. V shed 3 bases and J 3 bases; nucleotides not matched to a gene: 6. This CDR3 reads CASGFSGQGIYEQYF. The CDR3 DNA sequence: TGTGCTAGTGGTTTCTCGGGACAGGGCATCTACGAGCAGTACTTC.

V usage is TRBV10-3 and J usage is TRBJ1-5; TRBD1 is a possible D gene (6 bases). Trimming left V 8 bases short and J 1 base short, with 21 bases between. CDR1 ENHRY and CDR2 SYGVKD come from the germline V gene. The CDR3 runs to 17 residues. The CDR3 here is CAISNRKVGGSNQPQHF. The CDR3, as DNA: TGTGCCATCTCGAACCGAAAAGTAGGGGGAAGCAATCAGCCCCAGCATTTT.

This chain connects TRBV5-1 to TRBJ2-1, with a tentative D call TRBD2 (6 bases). This CDR3 region has 15 residues. The ends were cut back, 0 bases at V and 8 bases at J, with 15 bases in the middle. Germline V gene sequence: CDR1 SGHRS, CDR2 YFSETQ. CDR3 coding DNA: TGCGCCAGCAGCTTGGCTGGACTATTCCCGGATGAGCAGTTCTTC. This sequence encodes CASSLAGLFPDEQFF.

J is TRBJ1-4 and V is TRBV28; 12 bases are shared with TRBD1. The CDR3 runs 13 residues. Germline trimming cut 6 bases from V and 11 bases from J; bases unmatched to any gene: 4. CDR1 and CDR2 from the germline V gene are MDHEN and SYDVKM. Written as DNA, the CDR3 is TGTGCCAGCAGGGGACAGGGGGCTGGCAAACTGTTTTTT. It codes for CASRGQGAGKLFF.

The chain couples TRBV27 to TRBJ1-3; 9 nucleotides agree with TRBD1. This CDR3 has 15 amino acids. With V trimmed by 4 bases and J by 2 bases, 3 bases remained unmatched. The germline V gene encodes CDR1 MNHEY and CDR2 SMNVEV (reference sequence). CDR3: CASSYNRGPGNTIYF. Here the CDR3 DNA reads TGTGCCAGCAGTTACAACAGGGGGCCTGGAAACACCATATATTTT.

The V and J genes are TRBV6-5 and TRBJ1-5; TRBD1 matches 7 bases. Trimming at V came to 6 bases and at J to 9 bases, leaving 11 bases not matched to a gene. CDR3 length equals 14 residues. Germline-derived CDR1 and CDR2 are MNHEY and SVGAGI. CDR3 sequence reads: CASSGDSLLGPQHF. For the CDR3, the DNA is TGTGCCAGCAGCGGGGACAGTTTGCTAGGGCCCCAGCATTTT.

The V and J genes are TRBV19 and TRBJ1-5; 8 bases are shared with TRBD1. Germline V gene lookup returns CDR1 LNHDA and CDR2 SQIVND (reference sequence). Unmatched junction bases numbered 9, after V lost 5 bases and J lost 0 bases. The length of the CDR3 is 17 residues. CDR3 region: CASSFPDRGPSNQPQHF. CDR3 in DNA: TGTGCCAGTAGTTTTCCTGACAGGGGCCCTAGCAATCAGCCCCAGCATTTT.

The rearrangement links TRBV28 to TRBJ1-5; maybe TRBD1 (5 bases). Germline V gene data show CDR1 as MDHEN and CDR2 as SYDVKM. Trimming stripped 3 bases from V and 9 bases from J, with 12 bases between. The CDR3 is 13 amino acids. As DNA, the CDR3 is TGTGCCAGCAGTTTGCAGGGTCCATCGCCCCAGCATTTT. It is translated as CASSLQGPSPQHF. Supplemented by reference TRBV28 and TRBJ1-5, the full variable domain reads DVKVTQSSRYLVKRTGEKVFLECVQDMDHENMFWYRQDPGLGLRLIYFSYDVKMKEKGDIPEGYSVSREKKERFSLILESASTNQTSMYLCASSLQGPSPQHFGDGTRLSIL.

This clone showed up just a few times. The CDR3 loop is CASSLDKGHIIYEQYF. The CDR3 coding sequence is TGTGCCAGCAGCTTAGACAAGGGACACATAATTTACGAGCAGTACTTC. The chain employs TRBV11-2 and TRBJ2-7, with D tentatively TRBD1 (6 bases). Germline loops: CDR1 SGHAT, CDR2 FQNNGV. The CDR3 contains 16 residues. Trimming shortened V by 0 bases and J by 4 bases, and 16 bases separated the two germline ends.

The V and J genes are TRBV9 and TRBJ2-7; D is possibly TRBD2 (6 bases). V lost 2 bases and J 4 bases, leaving 22 bases between the germline ends. The V gene's germline CDR1 is SGDLS and CDR2 YYNGEE. The CDR3 totals 17 residues. CDR3 sequence reads: CASSVPRRGLLLYEQYF. In DNA form, the CDR3 reads TGTGCCAGCAGCGTCCCTAGGCGGGGACTCCTCCTTTACGAGCAGTACTTC.

The chain recombines TRBV4-2 with TRBJ2-5; TRBD2 matches at 7 bases. The CDR3 sequence is 22 residues long. With 0 bases clipped from V and 5 bases from J, the junction kept 27 bases outside the gene matches. CDR1 is LGHNA and CDR2 is YNFKEQ in the germline V gene. The CDR3 reads CASSQDCGGLRRPRVTAETQYF. In DNA form, the CDR3 reads TGTGCCAGCAGCCAAGATTGCGGGGGATTAAGGCGGCCAAGGGTGACCGCGGAGACCCAGTACTTC.

The chain is built from TRBV6-5 and TRBJ1-1; 12 bases are shared with TRBD1. There are 16 residues in the CDR3. Trimming removed 1 base from V and 5 bases from J; junction bases left unmatched: 5. Germline V gene sequence: CDR1 MNHEY, CDR2 SVGAGI. As DNA, the CDR3 is TGTGCCAGCAGTTACTTGGGACAGGGGGCGAGGACTGAAGCTTTCTTT. Translation gives CASSYLGQGARTEAFF.

The CDR3 loop reads CASSSGDLPWEPGELFF. The CDR3 DNA is TGTGCCAGCTCATCAGGGGACCTTCCCTGGGAGCCCGGGGAGCTGTTTTTT. V is TRBV18 and J is TRBJ2-2, with D possibly matching TRBD1 (6 bases). Trimming removed 5 bases from V and 6 bases from J, with 22 bases in between. Germline CDR1 is KGHSH and CDR2 is LQKENI. The CDR3 has 17 residues. The full variable domain, completed using reference TRBV18 and TRBJ2-2, is NAGVMQNPRHLVRRRGQEARLRCSPMKGHSHVYWYRQLPEEGLKFMVYLQKENIIDESGMPKERFSAEFPKEGPSILRIQQVVRGDSAAYFCASSSGDLPWEPGELFFGEGSRLTVL.

The chain employs TRBV5-1 and TRBJ2-7, with 7 bases matching TRBD2. J lost 6 bases, V lost 1 base, and 16 bases had no gene match. The CDR3 is 17 residues long. Germline values: CDR1 SGHRS, CDR2 YFSETQ. CDR3 coding DNA: TGCGCCAGCAGCTTGAGGCGGGAGCCCGGCCTTCCTTGCGAGCAGTACTTC. Translated, it gives CASSLRREPGLPCEQYF.

This chain links TRBV4-3 with TRBJ2-3; D might be TRBD2 (6 bases). Germline loops: CDR1 LGHNA, CDR2 YSLEER. The CDR3 extends over 15 amino acids. V was trimmed by 4 bases and J by 4 bases, leaving 15 bases between them. CDR3 DNA sequence: TGCGCCAGCAGCCCCCACGGAGGGCCCCCAGATACGCAGTATTTT. This sequence encodes CASSPHGGPPDTQYF.

The V call is TRBV5-8, the J call TRBJ1-5; no definite D call. The germline CDR1 and CDR2 sequences are SGHTS and YDEGEE. This CDR3 has 16 amino acids. V was clipped by 6 bases and J by 0 bases, with 16 bases between them. The CDR3 coding sequence is TGTGCCAGCACCACCCCCCAGGCGTATAGCAATCAGCCCCAGCATTTT. Translated: CASTTPQAYSNQPQHF.

CDR3 nucleotide sequence: TGTGCCAGCAGTGACCGGGCTGGGGCCAACGTCCTGACTTTC. It yields the protein CASSDRAGANVLTF. The chain employs TRBV6-4 and TRBJ2-6, with D unclear. V was clipped by 2 bases and J by 2 bases, with 4 bases between them. The CDR3 length is 14 residues. The germline V gene encodes CDR1 MRHNA and CDR2 SNTAGT.

The chain is built from TRBV28 and TRBJ1-1, with TRBD1 identical over 9 bases. The CDR3 is 14 residues long. CDR1 and CDR2 (germline): MDHEN, SYDVKM. V lost 5 bases and J lost 3; bases outside the gene matches: 4. Here the CDR3 DNA reads TGTGCCAGCAGTATGACAGGGGGATACACTGAAGCTTTCTTT. Protein product: CASSMTGGYTEAFF. Filled out from reference TRBV28 and TRBJ1-1, the complete variable domain reads DVKVTQSSRYLVKRTGEKVFLECVQDMDHENMFWYRQDPGLGLRLIYFSYDVKMKEKGDIPEGYSVSREKKERFSLILESASTNQTSMYLCASSMTGGYTEAFFGQGTRLTVV.

This clone was picked up a small number of times. The CDR3 DNA follows: TGCGCCAGCAAAAAATCGGGGGGCACCGGGGAGCTGTTTTTT. This codes for CASKKSGGTGELFF. J is TRBJ2-2 and V is TRBV5-1, with TRBD2 matching over 7 bases. V was clipped by 6 bases and J by 4 bases; unmatched bases: 6. Germline CDR1 reads SGHRS; CDR2 reads YFSETQ. CDR3 size: 14 residues. The entire variable domain, with the rest obtained from reference TRBV5-1 and TRBJ2-2, is as follows: KAGVTQTPRYLIKTRGQQVTLSCSPISGHRSVSWYQQTPGQGLQFLFEYFSETQRNKGNFPGRFSGRQFSNSRSEMNVSTLELGDSALYLCASKKSGGTGELFFGEGSRLTVL.

With respect to this clone: Other DNA sequences in this specimen translate into the identical CDR3. The DNA for the CDR3 is TGTGCCAGCTCACCCGGGACTAGCGACGAGCAGTACTTC. Its protein product is CASSPGTSDEQYF. The V gene is TRBV18, the J gene TRBJ2-7, with TRBD2 matching over 10 bases. The germline V gene encodes CDR1 KGHSH and CDR2 LQKENI. The CDR3 is 13 residues long. The V and J ends lost 3 bases and 5 bases, in that order; junction bases with no gene match: 1.

The CDR3 is CASSLEGTGDITGELFF. CDR3 sequence (DNA): TGTGCCAGCAGCTTGGAGGGGACAGGGGATATTACCGGGGAGCTGTTTTTT. The chain carries TRBV5-4 and TRBJ2-2, with 10 nucleotides matching TRBD1. J lost 5 bases, V lost 0 bases, and 7 bases had no gene match. The CDR3 sequence is 17 residues long. Germline V gene sequence: CDR1 SGHNT, CDR2 YYREEE (reference sequence).

For the CDR3, the DNA is TGTGCCAGCAGCTTAGGAGGAGGAGCCTACGAGCAGTACTTC. Residues: CASSLGGGAYEQYF. This chain joins TRBV7-9 and TRBJ2-7; a weak D match, TRBD2 (5 bases). Deletions cut 1 base from V and 2 bases from J, with 9 bases between. Germline CDR1 and CDR2: SEHNR and FQNEAQ (reference sequence). This CDR3 has 14 amino acids.

This chain links TRBV7-8 with TRBJ2-7; 7 nucleotides agree with TRBD2. Germline V gene sequence: CDR1 SGHVS, CDR2 FQNEAQ. The CDR3 extends over 17 amino acids. Trimming cost V 5 bases and J 4 bases; bases outside gene matches: 17. The CDR3 sequence: CASSLHTRSGAPYEQYF. For the CDR3, the DNA is TGTGCCAGCAGCCTTCACACCCGGAGCGGGGCACCGTACGAGCAGTACTTC.

This clone was counted a few times. The rearrangement joins TRBV12-5 to TRBJ2-7; D may be TRBD1 (6 bases). The ends were cut back, 7 bases at V and 1 base at J, with 11 bases in the middle. CDR1 is LGHNT and CDR2 is FRNRAP in the germline V gene. This CDR3 comprises 13 residues. CDR3 sequence reads: CASAAGASYEQYF. As DNA, the CDR3 is TGTGCTAGTGCCGCAGGGGCATCCTACGAGCAGTACTTC.

The J gene is TRBJ2-7, the V gene TRBV4-3; D not resolved. CDR3 length: 16 amino acids. Germline-derived CDR1 and CDR2 are LGHNA and YSLEER. The ends were cut back, 2 bases at V and 0 bases at J, with 14 bases in the middle. CDR3 sequence reads: CASSQIPSANSYEQYF. The CDR3 bases are TGCGCCAGCAGCCAAATACCGAGCGCGAACTCCTACGAGCAGTACTTC.

The J gene is TRBJ1-4, the V gene TRBV4-3; D perhaps matches TRBD1 (5 bases). This CDR3 spans 18 amino acids. Trimming left V 1 base short and J 0 bases short, with 15 bases between. CDR1 LGHNA and CDR2 YSLEER come from the germline V gene. DNA of the CDR3: TGCGCCAGCAGCCAAGCTCCCCCAGGGAACCCAACTAATGAAAAACTGTTTTTT. Translated: CASSQAPPGNPTNEKLFF.

The chain recombines TRBV7-2 with TRBJ2-7; weak D call: TRBD1 (5 bases). The germline gives CDR1 SGHTA, CDR2 FQGNSA. Trimming shortened V by 2 bases and J by 5 bases, and 19 bases separated the two germline ends. This CDR3 comprises 16 residues. The CDR3 DNA is TGTGCCAGCAGCTTATTAGGTAGGGGTACTTACAACGAGCAGTACTTC. Its protein is CASSLLGRGTYNEQYF.

The chain links TRBV6-5 to TRBJ2-7; 7 nucleotides match TRBD1. The germline gives CDR1 MNHEY, CDR2 SVGAGI. Trimming removed 0 bases from V and 2 bases from J; junction bases left unmatched: 4. The CDR3 loop spans 15 amino acids. The CDR3 region has the DNA TGTGCCAGCAGTTACTCCCGGGACAGACCCTACGAGCAGTACTTC. The encoded protein is CASSYSRDRPYEQYF.